This T cell receptor beta chain derives from a study of cytomegalovirus exposure and HLA in healthy donors. Whole-study results and caveats: TCR clusters originating in the first cohort tended to co-occur in the 120 validation repertoires, according to a later analysis.

Assay: immunoSEQ multiplex PCR; the TCRdb copy retains only in-frame clones and omits some. This table has under 150,000 clones, approximately 90% appearing once. Regarding this clone: Its antigen is as yet unknown.

Trimming cost V 0 bases and J 4 bases; bases outside gene matches: 8. The CDR3 consists of 16 residues. Germline V CDR1 and CDR2: SGHNT, YYREEE (reference sequence). The chain is built from TRBV5-4 and TRBJ2-3, with 7 bases fitting TRBD2. The sequenced material came from PBMCs. The sequence was obtained from a woman aged 18-29 years in good health and CMV-seronegative. This CDR3 is CASSLAGRGSADTQYF. CDR3 nucleotide sequence: TGTGCCAGCAGCTTGGCTGGGCGGGGGTCCGCAGATACGCAGTATTTT.